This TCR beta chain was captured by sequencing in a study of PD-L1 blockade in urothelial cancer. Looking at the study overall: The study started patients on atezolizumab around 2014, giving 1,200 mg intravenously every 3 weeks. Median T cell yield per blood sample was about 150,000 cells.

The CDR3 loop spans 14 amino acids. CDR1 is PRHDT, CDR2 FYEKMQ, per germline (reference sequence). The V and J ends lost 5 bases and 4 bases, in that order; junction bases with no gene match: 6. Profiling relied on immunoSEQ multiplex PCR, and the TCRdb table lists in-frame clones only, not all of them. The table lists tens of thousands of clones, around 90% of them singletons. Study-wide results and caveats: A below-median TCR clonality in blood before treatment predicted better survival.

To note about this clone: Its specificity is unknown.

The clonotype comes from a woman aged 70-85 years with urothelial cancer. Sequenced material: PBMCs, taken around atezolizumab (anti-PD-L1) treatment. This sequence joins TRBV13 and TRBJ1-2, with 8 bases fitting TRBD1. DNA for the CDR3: TGTGCCAGCAGCCAAGAGGACAGGGCCTATGGCTACACCTTC. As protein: CASSQEDRAYGYTF.